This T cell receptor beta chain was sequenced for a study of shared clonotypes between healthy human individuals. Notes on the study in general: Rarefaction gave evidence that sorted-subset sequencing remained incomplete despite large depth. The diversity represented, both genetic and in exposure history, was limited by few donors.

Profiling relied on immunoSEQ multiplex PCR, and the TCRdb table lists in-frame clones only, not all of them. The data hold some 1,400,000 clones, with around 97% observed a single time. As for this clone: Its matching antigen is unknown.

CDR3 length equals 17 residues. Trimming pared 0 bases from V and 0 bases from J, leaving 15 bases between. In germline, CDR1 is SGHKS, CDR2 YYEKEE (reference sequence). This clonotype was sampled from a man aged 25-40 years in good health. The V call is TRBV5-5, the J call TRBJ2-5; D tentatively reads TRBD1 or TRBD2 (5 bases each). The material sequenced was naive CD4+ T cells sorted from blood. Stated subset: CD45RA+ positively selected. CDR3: CASSLVGREKDQETQYF. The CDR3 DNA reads TGTGCCAGCAGCTTGGTGGGCAGGGAGAAAGACCAAGAGACCCAGTACTTC.